This TCR beta chain was observed in a study of T cells in Graves' hyperthyroidism and ophthalmopathy. Study-wide context: Peripheral blood samples were taken at initial diagnosis, prior to any treatment.

Germline-derived CDR1 and CDR2 are MNHEY and SVGAGI. The CDR3 covers 14 residues. The V gene end was trimmed by 2 bases and the J gene end by 5 bases; junction bases not matched to a gene: 5. Fresh 10 ml peripheral blood yielded PBMCs. It was RNA transcripts that yielded the amplified TCR beta CDR3 regions. Researchers ran a first-round RT-PCR on the TCR CDR3 using the HTBI primer set. MiXCR was run by TCRdb on the multiplex PCR reads, yielding one entry per CDR3 protein. Of 250,000 or so distinct CDR3 sequences in the sample, around 17% were seen once. The sample holds a few counts of this clonotype. The specimen sequenced was blood. The TCR originated in a young woman with Graves' ophthalmopathy. This chain joins TRBV6-5 and TRBJ1-1; TRBD1 matches at 7 bases. The CDR3 coding sequence is TGTGCCAGCAGTTACGCTAGGGGGCATACTGAAGCTTTCTTT. It is translated as CASSYARGHTEAFF.